What follows are 25 T cell receptor beta chains derived from one specimen sequenced in a study of CD8 T cells in ankylosing spondylitis. Broader study findings: Characteristic, it appeared, of ankylosing spondylitis blood was a TCR beta motif of fewer than 10 highly homologous variants.

What these receptors recognize is not known. One entry per CDR3 protein, called by TCRdb with MiXCR from the 5' RACE reads. The table records 700,000 or so distinct CDR3 sequences, under 20% of them present only once. Sequences were obtained from blood, either unsorted or a sorted T cell fraction (not recorded which). These receptors originate from a male donor with ankylosing spondylitis.

The genes are TRBV12-5 and TRBJ2-3; D remains unclear. In germline, CDR1 is LGHNT, CDR2 FRNRAP. The CDR3 is 13 amino acids. V lost 3 bases, J lost 0 bases, and 4 bases lay in between. The CDR3: CASGFPSTDTQYF. In DNA, the CDR3 is TGTGCTAGTGGTTTCCCTAGCACAGATACGCAGTATTTT.

This clonotype has only a few counts. The chain couples TRBV11-2 to TRBJ2-7; D remains unclear. The CDR3 extends over 14 amino acids. Trimming left V 2 bases short and J 0 bases short, with 8 bases between. Germline CDR1 reads SGHAT; CDR2 reads FQNNGV. The DNA of the CDR3 is TGTGCCAGCAGCTTAAGCTATTACTCCTACGAGCAGTACTTC. This translates into CASSLSYYSYEQYF. The variable domain in full, with the rest retrieved from reference TRBV11-2 and TRBJ2-7, is EAGVAQSPRYKIIEKRQSVAFWCNPISGHATLYWYQQILGQGPKLLIQFQNNGVVDDSQLPKDRFSAERLKGVDSTLKIQPAKLEDSAVYLCASSLSYYSYEQYFGPGTRLTVT.

V gene TRBV7-8 combines with J gene TRBJ1-5, with no clear D. In germline, CDR1 is SGHVS, CDR2 FQNEAQ. Trimming cost V 4 bases and J 1 base, with 11 bases left between them. The CDR3 spans 15 residues. The CDR3 region has the DNA TGTGCCAGCAGCTCGAGGGCCCAGAGCAATCAGCCCCAGCATTTT. It codes for CASSSRAQSNQPQHF.

This clonotype turned up a few times. The chain uses TRBV19 and TRBJ2-7; tentatively, D is TRBD1 (6 bases). From germline, CDR1 is LNHDA and CDR2 SQIVND (reference sequence). The CDR3 is made up of 15 amino acids. V lost 2 bases, J lost 4 bases, and 15 bases lay in between. CDR3 sequence: CASSISGTPSYEQYF. CDR3 in DNA: TGTGCCAGTAGTATATCCGGGACACCGTCTTACGAGCAGTACTTC.

The sample holds a few counts of this clonotype. The V gene is TRBV4-2, the J gene TRBJ1-1; D is uncertain. V was shortened by 3 bases and J by 1 base, with 6 bases between the two germline ends. CDR3 length: 13 residues. Germline V lookup: CDR1 LGHNA, CDR2 YNFKEQ. CDR3 DNA: TGTGCCAGCAGCCACAATCAGAACACTGAAGCTTTCTTT. This gives the protein CASSHNQNTEAFF.

A few counts support this clonotype. The chain combines TRBV29-1 with TRBJ2-3, with D unclear. The CDR3 contains 13 residues. The V end lost 3 bases, the J end lost 3 bases, and 10 bases lay between the germline ends. Germline CDR1 and CDR2: SQVTM and ANQGSEA. DNA for the CDR3: TGCAGCGTTGACTCCCAGAGTACAGATACGCAGTATTTT. Translating gives CSVDSQSTDTQYF.

This clonotype was counted a few times. This rearrangement joins TRBV4-1 to TRBJ2-1; D is tentatively TRBD1 or TRBD2 (5 bases each). Germline loops: CDR1 MGHRA, CDR2 YSYEKL. CDR3 length equals 15 residues. V was shortened by 1 base and J by 10 bases, with 17 bases between the two germline ends. The CDR3 reads CASSQGGVMVQEQFF. In nucleotides, the CDR3 is TGCGCCAGCAGCCAAGGAGGGGTAATGGTTCAGGAGCAGTTCTTC.

This sequence joins TRBV29-1 and TRBJ2-3; possibly TRBD2 for D (6 bases). Per germline, CDR1 SQVTM and CDR2 ANQGSEA. This CDR3 contains 15 residues. Trimming left V 0 bases short and J 4 bases short, with 14 bases between. The CDR3 DNA reads as TGCAGCGTTGAAGATCATGGGGGGTTGGCAGATACGCAGTATTTT. Encoded protein: CSVEDHGGLADTQYF.

In its sample, this clonotype was seen a few times. The chain employs TRBV6-2 or TRBV6-3 and TRBJ2-3; no clear D gene. V was cut by 8 bases and J by 3 bases, with 12 bases left in between. The CDR3 extends over 13 amino acids. Germline V gene sequence: CDR1 MNHEY, CDR2 SVGEGT. DNA for the CDR3: TGTGCCAGCCAGTTAGATGGGACAGATACGCAGTATTTT. Translating gives CASQLDGTDTQYF.

This clonotype was recorded at least ten times. The rearrangement joins TRBV6-6 to TRBJ2-7; D remains unclear. Trimming left V 6 bases short and J 6 bases short, with 12 bases between. The CDR3 has 12 residues. In germline, CDR1 is MNHNY, CDR2 SVGAGI (reference sequence). CDR3: CASSNALGEQYF. The CDR3 nucleotides are TGTGCCAGCAGCAATGCTCTGGGCGAGCAGTACTTC.

This clonotype was counted between two and nine times. For the CDR3, the DNA is TGCAGCGTTCGGGACCCAAGGAACACTGAAGCTTTCTTT. Translation gives CSVRDPRNTEAFF. The gene calls are TRBV29-1 and TRBJ1-1; a possible D gene is TRBD1 (5 bases). Per the germline V gene, CDR1 is SQVTM and CDR2 is ANQGSEA. V shed 5 bases and J shed 1 base, with 11 bases lying between them. CDR3 length: 13 amino acids. Filled out from reference TRBV29-1 and TRBJ1-1, the complete variable domain reads SAVISQKPSRDICQRGTSLTIQCQVDSQVTMMFWYRQQPGQSLTLIATANQGSEATYESGFVIDKFPISRPNLTFSTLTVSNMSPEDSSIYLCSVRDPRNTEAFFGQGTRLTVV.

CDR3 sequence reads: CATISTALNTEAFF. For the CDR3, the DNA is TGTGCCACCATCTCGACAGCACTGAACACTGAAGCTTTCTTT. This chain connects TRBV15 to TRBJ1-1; D is possibly TRBD1 (5 bases). Trimming took 7 bases from V and 0 from J, leaving 12 bases between them. The CDR3 is 14 residues long. Looked up from germline, CDR1 is LNHNV and CDR2 is YYDKDF (reference sequence).

This clonotype has only a few counts. This sequence joins TRBV7-8 and TRBJ2-5; possible D gene TRBD2, 6 bases. The CDR3 extends over 14 amino acids. The V gene lost 8 bases and the J gene lost 2 bases, with 15 bases spanning the gap. The germline gives CDR1 SGHVS, CDR2 FQNEAQ. The CDR3 sequence is CASQIGGNQETQYF. DNA for the CDR3: TGTGCCAGCCAGATCGGAGGGAATCAAGAGACCCAGTACTTC.

This clonotype was seen at least ten times. The J gene is TRBJ2-5, the V gene TRBV12-3 or TRBV12-4; D not certain. This CDR3 spans 14 amino acids. Between the trimmed V and J ends, which lost 6 bases and 2 bases, there was a span of 13 bases. CDR3 DNA sequence: TGTGCCAGCAGCTCAGACTTGATACAAGAGACCCAGTACTTC. It specifies CASSSDLIQETQYF.

The genes are TRBV9 and TRBJ1-2; TRBD1 matches 11 bases. This CDR3 region has 14 residues. J was trimmed by 3 bases and V by 9 bases; bases with no gene match: 7. CDR1 and CDR2 from the germline V gene are SGDLS and YYNGEE. DNA of the CDR3: TGTGCCACTACCAGGACAGGGGGCGACTATGGCTACACCTTC. The encoded protein is CATTRTGGDYGYTF.

The chain combines TRBV6-2 or TRBV6-3 with TRBJ2-3; unclear D gene. This CDR3 spans 12 amino acids. Trimming took 8 bases from V and 6 from J, leaving 12 bases between them. Germline V CDR1 and CDR2: MNHEY, SVGEGT. CDR3 bases: TGTGCCAGCCTTGGGATTTCGGATACGCAGTATTTT. Translated: CASLGISDTQYF.

The V call is TRBV5-5, the J call TRBJ2-1; D remains ambiguous. V was shortened by 2 bases and J by 10 bases, with 13 bases between the two germline ends. Germline V CDR1 and CDR2: SGHKS, YYEKEE (reference sequence). The CDR3 length is 13 residues. The CDR3 protein is CASSFRADAEQFF. In nucleotides, the CDR3 is TGTGCCAGCAGCTTCCGGGCAGACGCAGAGCAGTTCTTC.

This clonotype has only a few counts. V gene TRBV9 combines with J gene TRBJ1-2, with D tentatively TRBD1 (5 bases). Germline V gene lookup returns CDR1 SGDLS and CDR2 YYNGEE. V was shortened by 1 base and J by 4 bases, with 11 bases between the two germline ends. The CDR3 consists of 14 residues. The CDR3 bases are TGTGCCAGCAGCGTAATAGCCGACAGCTATGGCTACACCTTC. It is translated as CASSVIADSYGYTF.

This clonotype was seen just once. The genes are TRBV12-5 and TRBJ2-5; D perhaps matches TRBD1 (5 bases). V was pared by 2 bases and J by 3 bases, with 7 bases between. Germline CDR1 and CDR2: LGHNT and FRNRAP. The CDR3 loop spans 13 amino acids. The CDR3 is CASGLSREETQYF. The CDR3 DNA reads TGTGCTAGTGGTTTGAGCAGGGAAGAGACCCAGTACTTC.

This chain connects TRBV5-1 to TRBJ2-7; D is unresolved. Trimming stripped 4 bases from V and 0 bases from J, with 11 bases between. In germline, CDR1 is SGHRS, CDR2 YFSETQ. The CDR3 consists of 14 residues. The CDR3, as DNA: TGCGCCAGCAGCCTCATCGCCGACTCCTACGAGCAGTACTTC. Translation gives CASSLIADSYEQYF.

V is TRBV12-3 or TRBV12-4 and J is TRBJ2-1; D is uncertain. Deletions cut 11 bases from V and 0 bases from J, with 14 bases between. This CDR3 is built from 14 residues. In DNA form, the CDR3 reads TGTGCCGGTCTTAGGCGAAGCTCCTACAATGAGCAGTTCTTC. Translated: CAGLRRSSYNEQFF.

The table lists this clonotype with many counts. V is TRBV9 and J is TRBJ1-1, with 9 nucleotides matching TRBD1. Germline CDR1 reads SGDLS; CDR2 reads YYNGEE. This CDR3 spans 14 amino acids. V dropped 6 bases and J dropped 4; count of bases not matched to a gene: 7. In nucleotides, the CDR3 is TGTGCCAGCACCCGGGACAGGGTGAGCACTGAAGCTTTCTTT. Translating it yields CASTRDRVSTEAFF.

This chain joins TRBV5-6 and TRBJ2-7; the match to TRBD1 covers 8 bases. There are 14 residues in the CDR3. CDR1 SGHDT and CDR2 YYEEEE come from the germline V gene. Trimming removed 4 bases from V and 2 bases from J; junction bases left unmatched: 5. The DNA of the CDR3 is TGTGCCAGCAGCCGGGGACAGGCAACCTACGAGCAGTACTTC. Its translation is CASSRGQATYEQYF.

The V and J genes are TRBV29-1 and TRBJ2-3, with D possibly matching TRBD2 (6 bases). This CDR3 is 15 amino acids long. Per the germline V gene, CDR1 is SQVTM and CDR2 is ANQGSEA. Deletions cut 6 bases from V and 1 base from J, with 17 bases between. The CDR3, as DNA: TGCAGCGTCCCGACGGCACTAGCAGGCACAGATACGCAGTATTTT. Its protein is CSVPTALAGTDTQYF.

This clonotype was found many times. This chain connects TRBV12-3 or TRBV12-4 to TRBJ2-2; 10 nucleotides agree with TRBD2. There are 15 residues in the CDR3. V dropped 5 bases and J dropped 7; count of bases not matched to a gene: 7. The CDR3 DNA follows: TGTGCCAGCAGTCTCCTAGCGGGAGTCGACGGGGAGCTGTTTTTT. Protein: CASSLLAGVDGELFF.